This T cell receptor beta chain is drawn from a study of patients and donors after allogeneic stem cell transplantation. MiXCR, run by TCRdb on the RT-PCR reads, gives a single entry per CDR3 protein. Of 900,000 to 1,000,000 distinct CDR3 sequences listed, 15% to 20% are singletons. The CDR3 runs to 15 residues. V lost 6 bases to trimming and J lost 0 bases, with 12 bases between them. Germline lookup yields CDR1 SEHNR and CDR2 FQNEAQ (reference sequence). V is TRBV7-9 and J is TRBJ1-3; D not certain. The clonotype comes from a human donor who was either an allogeneic HSCT recipient or a stem cell or donor lymphocyte infusion donor (not recorded which). It is not recorded whose cells these are; they may come from a transplant donor. Sequences were obtained from blood, either unsorted or a sorted T cell fraction (not recorded which). CDR3 DNA: TGTGCCAGCAGTCCAACGGATAACTCTGGAAACACCATATATTTT. Amino acids: CASSPTDNSGNTIYF.